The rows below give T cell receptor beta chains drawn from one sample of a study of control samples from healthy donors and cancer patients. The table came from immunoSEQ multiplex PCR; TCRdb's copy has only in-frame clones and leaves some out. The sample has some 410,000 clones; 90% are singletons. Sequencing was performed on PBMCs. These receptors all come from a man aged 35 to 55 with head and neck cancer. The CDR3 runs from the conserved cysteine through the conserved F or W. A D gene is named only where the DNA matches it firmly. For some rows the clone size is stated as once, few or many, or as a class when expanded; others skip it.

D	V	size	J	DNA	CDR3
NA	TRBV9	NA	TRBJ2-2	TGTGCCAGCACCCCGGGACTGGAAAACACCGGGGAGCTGTTTTTT	CASTPGLENTGELFF
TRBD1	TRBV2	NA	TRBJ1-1	TGTGCCAGCAGTGTGGACAGGGGGCGAGTGAACACTGAAGCTTTCTTT	CASSVDRGRVNTEAFF
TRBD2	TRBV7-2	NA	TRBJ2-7	TGTGCCAGCAGCGGGGCGGGGGAAAGCTCCTACGAGCAGTACTTC	CASSGAGESSYEQYF
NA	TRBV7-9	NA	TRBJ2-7	TGTGCCAGCACCCCCAGGGGGGTGAGCTCCTACGAGCAGTACTTC	CASTPRGVSSYEQYF
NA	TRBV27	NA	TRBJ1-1	TGTGCCAGCAGTTTAACAGGGAGGCTGAACACTGAAGCTTTCTTT	CASSLTGRLNTEAFF
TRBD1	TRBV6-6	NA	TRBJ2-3	TGTGCCAGCCGAAGGGACAGGGAGAGGAATACGCAGTATTTT	CASRRDRERNTQYF
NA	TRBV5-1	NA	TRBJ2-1	TGCGCCAGCAGCTTGGACTTCGGACTCCGCCTCAATGAGCAGTTCTTC	CASSLDFGLRLNEQFF
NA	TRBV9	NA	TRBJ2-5	TGTGCCAGCAGCCCCACGGGGTCTCAAGAGACCCAGTACTTC	CASSPTGSQETQYF
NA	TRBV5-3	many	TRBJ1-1	TGTGCCAGAAGCTTTACAGCATTGAACACTGAAGCTTTCTTT	CARSFTALNTEAFF
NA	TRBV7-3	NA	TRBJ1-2	TGTGCCAGCAGCCCACAGACAGTCTATGGCTACACCTTC	CASSPQTVYGYTF
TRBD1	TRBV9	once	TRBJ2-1	TGTGCCAGCAGCGTGGGGTACGGGACAGGGCCCTCGGAGGAGCAGTTCTTC	CASSVGYGTGPSEEQFF
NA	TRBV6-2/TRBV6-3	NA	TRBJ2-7	TGTGCCAGCAGTACCCTACTTGGAACTAGTGGGGTTACGGAGCAGTACTTC	CASSTLLGTSGVTEQYF
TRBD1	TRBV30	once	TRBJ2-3	TGTGCCTGGAGTACGGGACAGGGACTTGTAGATACGCAGTATTTT	CAWSTGQGLVDTQYF
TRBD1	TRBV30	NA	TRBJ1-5	TGTGCCTGGAGTGAGCCGGACAGGTCGAGTCAGCCCCAGCATTTT	CAWSEPDRSSQPQHF
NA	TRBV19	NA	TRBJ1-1	TGTGCCACCTCCGCAGGGTCGAACACTGAAGCTTTCTTT	CATSAGSNTEAFF
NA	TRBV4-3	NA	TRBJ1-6	TGCGCCAGCAGCCAGGAAGGGGGGGTCGATTCACCCCTCCACTTT	CASSQEGGVDSPLHF
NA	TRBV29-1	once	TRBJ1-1	TGCAGCGTATCGGCGGGCTTCCTTGAAGCTTTCTTT	CSVSAGFLEAFF
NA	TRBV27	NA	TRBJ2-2	TGTGCCAGCAGTTTATTCGGGCCTCGGTACGGCACCGGGGAGCTGTTTTTT	CASSLFGPRYGTGELFF
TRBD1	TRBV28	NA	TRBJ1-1	TGTGCCAGCAGTTTCCTCCGGGACAGGGTGGCTTTCTTT	CASSFLRDRVAFF
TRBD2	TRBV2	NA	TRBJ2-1	TGTGCCAGCAGTATCGCCGGGACTAGTGAGGTCAATGAGCAGTTCTTC	CASSIAGTSEVNEQFF
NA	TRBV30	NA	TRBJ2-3	TGTGCCTGGAGTCCAGCGGCTAGCACAGATACGCAGTATTTT	CAWSPAASTDTQYF
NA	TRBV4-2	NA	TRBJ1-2	TGTGCCAGCAGCCAGGCAGGGGACTATGGCTACACCTTC	CASSQAGDYGYTF
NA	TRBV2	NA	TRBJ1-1	TGTGCCAGCAGTGCCCAGCCTGTGAACACTGAAGCTTTCTTT	CASSAQPVNTEAFF
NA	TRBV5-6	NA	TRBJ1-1	TGTGCCAGCAGCTTACCCTACCTGAACACTGAAGCTTTCTTT	CASSLPYLNTEAFF
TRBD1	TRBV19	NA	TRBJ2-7	TGTGCCAGTAGTACGACAGGGGCCGGATCCTACGAGCAGTACTTC	CASSTTGAGSYEQYF
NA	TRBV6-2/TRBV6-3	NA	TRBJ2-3	TGTGCCAGCAGTTTCCGGGAGCTCAGGGGCACAGATACGCAGTATTTT	CASSFRELRGTDTQYF
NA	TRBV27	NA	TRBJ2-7	TGTGCCAGCAGTTTATCGTTTCAGAGTGCCCGCTACGAGCAGTACTTC	CASSLSFQSARYEQYF
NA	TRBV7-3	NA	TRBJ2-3	TGTGCCAGCAGCTTATCCTATCAGGATACGCAGTATTTT	CASSLSYQDTQYF
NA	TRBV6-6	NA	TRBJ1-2	TGTGCCAGCAGTGTCGACTCATCCCTCTCCTATGGCTACACCTTC	CASSVDSSLSYGYTF
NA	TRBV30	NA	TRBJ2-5	TGTGCCTGGAGTGTATTGGGACTCCAAGAGACCCAGTACTTC	CAWSVLGLQETQYF
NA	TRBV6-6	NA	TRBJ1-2	TGTGCCAGCAGCCGTTGGGACAAGGATGGCTACACCTTC	CASSRWDKDGYTF
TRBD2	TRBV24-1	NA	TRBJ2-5	TGTGCCACCAGTGAAGCGGGACCCGGGGAGACCCAGTACTTC	CATSEAGPGETQYF
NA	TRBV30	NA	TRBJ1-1	TGTGCCTGGAACGCCAACACTGAAGCTTTCTTT	CAWNANTEAFF
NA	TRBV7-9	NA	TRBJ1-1	TGTGCCCTCCAGGGGCCTGAAGCTTTCTTT	CALQGPEAFF
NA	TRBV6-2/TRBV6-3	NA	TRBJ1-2	TGTGCCAGCAGTTTCGCCCATACCCGCCCCAGCTATGGCTACACCTTC	CASSFAHTRPSYGYTF
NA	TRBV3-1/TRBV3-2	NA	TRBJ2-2	TGTGCCAGCAGCCAAGATACTAGGATAGGGGGTTTCACCGGGGAGCTGTTTTTT	CASSQDTRIGGFTGELFF
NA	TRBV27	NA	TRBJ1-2	TGTGCCAGCAGTCCCCCTAACCAGGGGTATAACTATGGCTACACCTTC	CASSPPNQGYNYGYTF
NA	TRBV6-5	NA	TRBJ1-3	TGTGCCAGCAGAGTCAGCAGGATAGTCGGAAACACCATATATTTT	CASRVSRIVGNTIYF
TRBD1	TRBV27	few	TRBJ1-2	TGTGCCAGCAGAGGGACAGACCCCAGCTATGGCTACACCTTC	CASRGTDPSYGYTF
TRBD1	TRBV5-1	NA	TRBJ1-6	TGCGCCAGCAGCGGGTCAACAGGGGCCCTTTATAATTCACCCCTCCACTTT	CASSGSTGALYNSPLHF
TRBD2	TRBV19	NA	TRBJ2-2	TGTGCCAGTAGTACAGCGGGAGGCACCGGGGAGCTGTTTTTT	CASSTAGGTGELFF
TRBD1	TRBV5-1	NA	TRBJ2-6	TGCGCCAGCAGCTTGGGGAAGGACAGGGGGCCTAATGGGGCCAACGTCCTGACTTTC	CASSLGKDRGPNGANVLTF
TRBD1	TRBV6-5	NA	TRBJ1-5	TGTGCCAGCAGCGACGACAGGGCTCAGCAGCCCCAGCATTTT	CASSDDRAQQPQHF
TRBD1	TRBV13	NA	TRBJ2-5	TGTGCCAGCAGCTCCACTGGACAGGGCGAAGAGACCCAGTACTTC	CASSSTGQGEETQYF
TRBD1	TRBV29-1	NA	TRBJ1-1	TGCAGCGTTGGACAGGGGCCTTGGGCTGAAGCTTTCTTT	CSVGQGPWAEAFF
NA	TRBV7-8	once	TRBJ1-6	TGTGCCAGCAGCCATTGGGACGGAATCTCCTATAATTCACCCCTCCACTTT	CASSHWDGISYNSPLHF
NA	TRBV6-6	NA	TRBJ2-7	TGTGCCAGCAGTTACCAGGAATCCTACGAGCAGTACTTC	CASSYQESYEQYF
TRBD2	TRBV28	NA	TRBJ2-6	TGTGCCAGCATTCCGGGGGGAAGCGCTGGGGCCAACGTCCTGACTTTC	CASIPGGSAGANVLTF
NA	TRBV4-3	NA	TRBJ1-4	TGCGCCAGCAGCCAGCGACCCGAAGAGTCAACTAATGAAAAACTGTTTTTT	CASSQRPEESTNEKLFF
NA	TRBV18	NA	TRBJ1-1	TGTGCCAGCTCCCCACAGGGCTACACTGAAGCTTTCTTT	CASSPQGYTEAFF
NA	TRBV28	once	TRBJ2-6	TGTGCCAGCAGCTTCGCCGCGGCTGGGGCCAACGTCCTGACTTTC	CASSFAAAGANVLTF
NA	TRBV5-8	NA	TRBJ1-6	TGTGCCAGCAGCCCGCTTGTCGATCAGGGGAGGAATTCACCCCTCCACTTT	CASSPLVDQGRNSPLHF
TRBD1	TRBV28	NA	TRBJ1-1	TGTGCCAGCAGTATAGGGGGCCCGAACACTGAAGCTTTCTTT	CASSIGGPNTEAFF
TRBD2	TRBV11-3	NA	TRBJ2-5	TGTGCCAGCAGCAAGGGACTAGGGGAGACCCAGTACTTC	CASSKGLGETQYF
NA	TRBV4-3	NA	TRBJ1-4	TGCGCCAGCAGCCAAGAAGAGGGAGTGGAGAATCGGAATGAAAAACTGTTTTTT	CASSQEEGVENRNEKLFF
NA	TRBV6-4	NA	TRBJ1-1	TGTGCCAGCAGTGACTCTGCGGGGATGAACACTGAAGCTTTCTTT	CASSDSAGMNTEAFF
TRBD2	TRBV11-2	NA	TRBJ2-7	TGTGCCAGCAGCTTAAGTGCGGGAGGCTCCTACGAGCAGTACTTC	CASSLSAGGSYEQYF
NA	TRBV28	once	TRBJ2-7	TGTGCCAGCAGTTTTGGACCCTCCTACGAGCAGTACTTC	CASSFGPSYEQYF
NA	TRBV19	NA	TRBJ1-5	TGTGCCAGTAGTATGACAGTTAATAGCAATCAGCCCCAGCATTTT	CASSMTVNSNQPQHF